A selection of T cell receptor beta chains follows, all from one sample in a study of T cells in Graves' hyperthyroidism and ophthalmopathy. Each CDR3 protein is one row after TCRdb ran MiXCR on the multiplex PCR reads. The sample holds about 210,000 distinct CDR3 sequences; about a sixth are singletons and the top ten take approximately 50%. Material: blood. These receptors were collected from a man in his forties or fifties with Graves' hyperthyroidism. The CDR3 runs from the conserved cysteine through the conserved F or W. A D gene is named only where the DNA matches it firmly. Where a row states a size, it is once, few, many or the class of an expanded clone; other rows omit it.

>.|.|TRBV28|TRBJ1-5
TGTGCCAGCGGCCAACTCTACAGTAGCAATCAGCCCCAGCATTTT
CASGQLYSSNQPQHF
>.|.|TRBV6-2/TRBV6-3|TRBJ2-7
TGTGCCAGCAGTTACCCGGACAGATACGAGCAGTACTTC
CASSYPDRYEQYF
>few|.|TRBV28|TRBJ1-3
TGTGCCAGCAGCCCTGGAAACACCATATATTTT
CASSPGNTIYF
>.|.|TRBV14|TRBJ1-5
TGTGCCAGCAGCCAGGGATATAATGCGCCCCAGCATTTT
CASSQGYNAPQHF
>many|TRBD2|TRBV18|TRBJ2-7
TGTGCCAGCTCTCCGGGACTAGCGGGTCCCTACGAGCAGTACTTC
CASSPGLAGPYEQYF
>many|TRBD1|TRBV30|TRBJ2-3
TGTGCCTGGGGACAGGGGAAGGATACGCAGTATTTT
CAWGQGKDTQYF
>.|TRBD1|TRBV2|TRBJ1-6
TGTGCCACCGGCCGGGACAGGGGGCTTTCACCCCTCCACTTT
CATGRDRGLSPLHF
>.|.|TRBV28|TRBJ1-1
TGTGCCAGCAGTTTTTCTGGACTGAACACTGAAGCTTTCTTT
CASSFSGLNTEAFF
>.|TRBD2|TRBV7-2|TRBJ2-1
TGTGCCAGCAGCTATTGGACTAGCGGAGCTAGCTCCTACAATGAGCAGTTCTTC
CASSYWTSGASSYNEQFF
>few|TRBD1|TRBV20-1|TRBJ1-2
TGCAGTGCTAGAGACACAACAGGGGGTAGGGGCTACACCTTC
CSARDTTGGRGYTF
>many|TRBD1|TRBV3-1|TRBJ1-5
TGTGCCAGCAGCCAAGATTGGGGGCCAGGGGGTCAGCCCCAGCATTTT
CASSQDWGPGGQPQHF
>few|.|TRBV12-3/TRBV12-4|TRBJ1-5
TGTGCCAGCAGCCCCGGGCCAGGGATTAGCAATCAGCTCCAGCATTTT
CASSPGPGISNQLQHF
>many|TRBD1|TRBV2|TRBJ2-3
TGTGCCAGCAGAAGGGACAGAAACACAGATACGCAGTATTTT
CASRRDRNTDTQYF
>.|.|TRBV5-1|TRBJ2-6
TGCGCCAGCAGCCGGGGGACAGCTGCTGATGGGGCCAACGTCCTGACTTTC
CASSRGTAADGANVLTF
>.|TRBD2|TRBV3-1|TRBJ2-3
TGTGCCAGCAGCCAAGATTCTAGCGGGAGTGGCACAGATACGCAGTATTTT
CASSQDSSGSGTDTQYF
>.|.|TRBV4-1|TRBJ2-4
TGCGCCAGCAGCCGAACGGGACTCCCCGAAAACATTCAGTACTTC
CASSRTGLPENIQYF
>many|.|TRBV30|TRBJ1-2
TGTGCCTGGAGTGGGGGGGGTACAGTCGAGTACACCTTC
CAWSGGGTVEYTF
>.|TRBD2|TRBV12-3/TRBV12-4|TRBJ2-7
TGTGCCAGCAGTGGACTAGCGGGACAGGCCTACGAGCAGTACTTC
CASSGLAGQAYEQYF
>few|.|TRBV12-3/TRBV12-4|TRBJ1-2
TGTGCCAGCAGCTTCGACAGAGGACTCTATGGCTACACCTTC
CASSFDRGLYGYTF
>many|.|TRBV6-5|TRBJ1-5
TGTGCCAGCAGTTACTCTCAGGCCAGGCCGAATCAGCCCCAGCATTTT
CASSYSQARPNQPQHF
>many|TRBD2|TRBV11-2|TRBJ2-1
TGTGCCAGCAGCTTTCTGGCGGGAGGGCGATTAAATGAGCAGTTCTTC
CASSFLAGGRLNEQFF
>few|.|TRBV14|TRBJ2-5
TGTGCCAGCAGCCCTGCGCGGCCGGGATGGAGTCAAGAGACCCAGTACTTC
CASSPARPGWSQETQYF
>few|.|TRBV7-9|TRBJ2-1
TGTGCCAGCAGCTTATCCATTACCTACAATGAGCAGTTCTTC
CASSLSITYNEQFF
>many|.|TRBV2|TRBJ2-4
TGTGCCAGCAGCGGACAGCGCGAGTCGGACATTCAGTACTTC
CASSGQRESDIQYF
>many|.|TRBV28|TRBJ2-5
TGTGCCAGCAGTCAAGACAGGTTAGGAGAGACCCAGTACTTC
CASSQDRLGETQYF
>.|TRBD1|TRBV10-1|TRBJ1-1
TGCGCCAGCAGTGGGACAGGGGGCGCTGAAGCTTTCTTT
CASSGTGGAEAFF
>.|TRBD2|TRBV7-9|TRBJ2-1
TGTGCCAGCAGCTTAGCTCTAGCGGGAGGGGCCTACAATGAGCAGTTCTTC
CASSLALAGGAYNEQFF